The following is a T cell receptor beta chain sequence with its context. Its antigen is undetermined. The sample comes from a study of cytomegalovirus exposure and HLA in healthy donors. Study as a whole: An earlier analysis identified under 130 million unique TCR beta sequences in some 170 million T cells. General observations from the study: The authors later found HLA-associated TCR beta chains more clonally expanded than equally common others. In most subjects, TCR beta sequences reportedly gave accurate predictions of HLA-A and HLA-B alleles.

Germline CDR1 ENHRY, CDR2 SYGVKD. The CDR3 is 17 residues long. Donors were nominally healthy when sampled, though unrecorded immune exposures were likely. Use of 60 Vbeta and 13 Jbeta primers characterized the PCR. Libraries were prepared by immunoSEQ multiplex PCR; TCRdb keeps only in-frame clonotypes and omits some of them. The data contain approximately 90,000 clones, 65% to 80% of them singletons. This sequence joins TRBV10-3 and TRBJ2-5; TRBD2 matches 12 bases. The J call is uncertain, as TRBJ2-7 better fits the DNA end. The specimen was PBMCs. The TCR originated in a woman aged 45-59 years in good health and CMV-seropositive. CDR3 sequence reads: CAISGVTSGRSTYEQYF. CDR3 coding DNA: TGTGCCATCAGTGGTGTGACTAGCGGGAGATCGACCTACGAGCAGTACTTC.